These 9 T cell receptor beta chains share one sample of origin, sequenced in a study of blood T cell repertoires in COVID-19. The protocol was immunoSEQ multiplex PCR, while the TCRdb copy is restricted to in-frame clones and leaves out a portion. The sample records fewer than 200,000 clones, 60% to 85% being singletons. The sequenced sample was peripheral blood. The receptors shown here come from a woman aged 50 to 65 with active or convalescent COVID-19.

This clone was detected only a few times. The chain combines TRBV7-3 with TRBJ2-3; D uncertain. The CDR3 runs to 15 residues. Germline V lookup: CDR1 SGHTA, CDR2 FQGTGA. Between the trimmed V and J ends, which lost 2 bases and 0 bases, there was a span of 9 bases. CDR3 loop: CASSLGHSSTDTQYF. CDR3 bases: TGTGCCAGCAGCTTAGGGCACAGTAGCACAGATACGCAGTATTTT.

The CDR3 nucleotides read TGTGCCAGCAGCTTAGCCGAAACAGGGGGGGAGCTGTTTTTT. It yields the protein CASSLAETGGELFF. The V and J genes are TRBV7-9 and TRBJ2-2, with D possibly being TRBD1 (6 bases). The V gene's germline CDR1 is SEHNR and CDR2 FQNEAQ (reference sequence). The CDR3 is made up of 14 amino acids. V lost 0 bases, J lost 8 bases, and 10 bases lay in between.

The CDR3 DNA reads TGCAGCGTTGAAGATCGGGACAGGGGAACTGGAAACACCATATATTTT. This sequence encodes CSVEDRDRGTGNTIYF. V is TRBV29-1 and J is TRBJ1-3; 10 positions agree with TRBD1. The CDR3 loop spans 16 amino acids. Trimming took 0 bases from V and 2 from J; bases not matched to a gene: 4. CDR1 and CDR2 from the germline V gene are SQVTM and ANQGSEA.

The chain uses TRBV18 and TRBJ1-1; 9 bases map to TRBD1. The CDR3 has 15 amino acids. V shed 6 bases and J 6 bases; nucleotides not matched to a gene: 11. The V gene's germline CDR1 is KGHSH and CDR2 LQKENI. The CDR3 is CASSGDRAVEAEAFF. The CDR3 DNA sequence: TGTGCCAGCTCGGGGGACAGGGCGGTGGAGGCTGAAGCTTTCTTT.

This clone was found a few times. The chain is built from TRBV7-2 and TRBJ2-3, with 7 bases that match TRBD2. The CDR3 is 16 amino acids. Germline CDR1 reads SGHTA; CDR2 reads FQGNSA. The trim removed 1 base at V and 2 bases at J, leaving 6 bases unmatched. The CDR3 sequence: CASSLGPGLHTDTQYF. The CDR3 bases are TGTGCCAGCAGCTTAGGGCCGGGACTACACACAGATACGCAGTATTTT.

The rearrangement uses TRBV30 and TRBJ2-7, with 11 bases fitting TRBD2. J lost 7 bases, V lost 3 bases, and 8 bases had no gene match. The length of the CDR3 is 14 residues. CDR1 and CDR2 (germline): GTSNPN, SVGIG (reference sequence). CDR3 loop: CAWRVAGGSREQYF. For the CDR3, the DNA is TGTGCCTGGAGGGTAGCGGGGGGGTCTCGGGAGCAGTACTTC.

The chain is built from TRBV5-6 and TRBJ1-1; the match to TRBD1 covers 7 bases. This CDR3 has 16 residues. J gave up 1 base and V 0 bases, and 6 bases lay outside the gene matches. In germline, CDR1 is SGHDT, CDR2 YYEEEE. This chain's CDR3 is CASSLEFRTGNTEAFF. In nucleotides, the CDR3 is TGTGCCAGCAGCTTGGAATTCCGGACAGGGAACACTGAAGCTTTCTTT.

The chain combines TRBV28 with TRBJ1-1; D uncertain. Germline CDR1 and CDR2: MDHEN and SYDVKM. The CDR3 has 15 residues. V was cut by 4 bases and J by 1 base, with 13 bases left in between. The CDR3 coding sequence is TGTGCCAGCAGTTATCCCGCACCGGGGAACACTGAAGCTTTCTTT. Translation gives CASSYPAPGNTEAFF.

This chain joins TRBV5-1 and TRBJ2-7; 8 nucleotides match TRBD2. Per germline, CDR1 SGHRS and CDR2 YFSETQ. The CDR3 spans 16 residues. The V segment lost 4 bases and the J segment 0 bases; nucleotides outside the gene matches: 9. The CDR3 coding sequence is TGCGCCAGCAGCCCTCCCGGGACTAGGAGCTCCTACGAGCAGTACTTC. The encoded protein is CASSPPGTRSSYEQYF. Based on the CDR3 plus reference TRBV5-1 and TRBJ2-7, the full variable domain is KAGVTQTPRYLIKTRGQQVTLSCSPISGHRSVSWYQQTPGQGLQFLFEYFSETQRNKGNFPGRFSGRQFSNSRSEMNVSTLELGDSALYLCASSPPGTRSSYEQYFGPGTRLTVT.